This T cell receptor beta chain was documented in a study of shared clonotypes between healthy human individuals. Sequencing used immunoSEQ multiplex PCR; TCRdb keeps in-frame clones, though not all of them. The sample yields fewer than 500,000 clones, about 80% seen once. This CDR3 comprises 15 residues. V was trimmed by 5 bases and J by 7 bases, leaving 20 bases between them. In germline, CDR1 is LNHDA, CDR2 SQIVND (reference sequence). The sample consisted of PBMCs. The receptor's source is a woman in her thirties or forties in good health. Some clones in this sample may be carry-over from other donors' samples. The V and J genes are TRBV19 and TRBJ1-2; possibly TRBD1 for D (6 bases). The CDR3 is CASSRPGHPKSGYTF. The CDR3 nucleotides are TGTGCCAGTAGTCGTCCGGGACACCCTAAGAGTGGCTACACCTTC.